The 15 T cell receptor beta chains in this list originate from one sample, sequenced in a study of T-cell reconstitution after alpha-beta-depleted transplantation in children. Unique molecular identifiers were incorporated into the prepared TCRbeta library. TCRdb reprocessed the PCR reads with MiXCR, giving one entry per CDR3 protein. The table has about 110,000 distinct CDR3 sequences, roughly 6.1% seen once. Source: PBMCs, mostly from graft donor cells, taken 360 days after TCRalphabeta/CD19-depleted stem cell transplant. These receptors came from a male patient aged 2-15 years who had a stem cell transplant for acute lymphoblastic leukemia, so the T cells may come from the graft donor.

This clonotype was seen many times. The genes are TRBV7-9 and TRBJ2-5, with D perhaps TRBD2 (6 bases). This CDR3 is built from 14 residues. Deletions cut 3 bases from V and 1 base from J, with 9 bases between. Germline CDR1 is SEHNR and CDR2 is FQNEAQ (reference sequence). The CDR3 here is CASSFSGAQETQYF. The CDR3 DNA reads TGTGCCAGCAGCTTTAGCGGCGCCCAAGAGACCCAGTACTTC. Using reference TRBV7-9 and TRBJ2-5 for the parts outside the CDR3, the full variable domain is DTGVSQNPRHKITKRGQNVTFRCDPISEHNRLYWYRQTLGQGPEFLTYFQNEAQLEKSRLLSDRFSAERPKGSFSTLEIQRTEQGDSAMYLCASSFSGAQETQYFGPGTRLLVL.

This clonotype has a count of ten or more. This chain connects TRBV7-9 to TRBJ2-1; D is undetermined. This CDR3 spans 12 amino acids. V was pared by 2 bases and J by 8 bases, with 7 bases between. CDR1 and CDR2 (germline): SEHNR, FQNEAQ (reference sequence). DNA for the CDR3: TGTGCCAGCAGCTTAAAGAACCATGAGCAGTTCTTC. It yields the protein CASSLKNHEQFF.

This chain joins TRBV2 and TRBJ2-2, with 8 bases lining up with TRBD1. With V trimmed by 5 bases and J by 6 bases, 5 bases remained unmatched. Germline V gene sequence: CDR1 SNHLY, CDR2 FYNNEI. The CDR3 length is 14 residues. CDR3 nucleotide sequence: TGTGCCAGCAGTCCGGACAGGGCTCCCGGGGAGCTGTTTTTT. Translation: CASSPDRAPGELFF.

This clonotype was detected many times. The CDR3 is CASSPGQEQYF. The CDR3 DNA reads as TGTGCCAGCAGTCCAGGACAGGAGCAGTACTTC. The gene calls are TRBV6-5 and TRBJ2-7, with a possible D match to TRBD1 (6 bases). With 5 bases removed from V and 7 bases from J, the gap between germline ends came to 9 bases. The V gene's germline CDR1 is MNHEY and CDR2 SVGAGI. CDR3 length equals 11 residues.

Many counts were recorded for this clonotype. The junction departs from germline at one end; a sequencing error may be responsible. The chain recombines TRBV5-1 with TRBJ2-1; 8 bases agree with TRBD2. There are 14 residues in the CDR3. CDR1 is SGHRS, CDR2 YFSETQ, per germline. CDR3 sequence (DNA): TGCGCCAGCAGGTTGGAGAAAGCGGGAGATGAGCAGTTCTTC. Translation: CASRLEKAGDEQFF. Full variable domain (rest looked up from reference TRBV5-1 and TRBJ2-1): KAGVTQTPRYLIKTRGQQVTLSCSPISGHRSVSWYQQTPGQGLQFLFEYFSETQRNKGNFPGRFSGRQFSNSRSEMNVSTLELGDSALYLCASRLEKAGDEQFFGPGTRLTVL.

V usage is TRBV14 and J usage is TRBJ1-1, with D possibly matching TRBD1 (5 bases). CDR1 is SGHDN, CDR2 FVKESK, per germline. The CDR3 totals 14 residues. The ends were cut back, 4 bases at V and 2 bases at J, with 11 bases in the middle. The CDR3 here is CASSPGMFNTEAFF. CDR3 nucleotides: TGTGCCAGCAGCCCAGGGATGTTTAACACTGAAGCTTTCTTT. The variable domain in full, completed from reference TRBV14 and TRBJ1-1, reads EAGVTQFPSHSVIEKGQTVTLRCDPISGHDNLYWYRRVMGKEIKFLLHFVKESKQDESGMPNNRFLAERTGGTYSTLKVQPAELEDSGVYFCASSPGMFNTEAFFGQGTRLTVV.

The J gene is TRBJ2-3, the V gene TRBV20-1, with a weak D call TRBD1 (5 bases). V was clipped by 5 bases and J by 1 base, with 13 bases between them. The CDR3 consists of 14 residues. CDR1 is DFQATT, CDR2 SNEGSKA, per germline (reference sequence). As DNA, the CDR3 is TGCAGTGCTCTGACAGAATGGGGCACAGATACGCAGTATTTT. Residues: CSALTEWGTDTQYF.

This clonotype was seen at least ten times. V and J are TRBV14 and TRBJ2-7, with D uncertain. This CDR3 has 13 amino acids. The germline gives CDR1 SGHDN, CDR2 FVKESK. V lost 0 bases to trimming and J lost 6 bases, with 9 bases between them. CDR3 coding DNA: TGTGCCAGCAGCCAAGACCTGGGGTCCGAGCAGTACTTC. It codes for CASSQDLGSEQYF.

This clonotype was seen repeatedly, ten times or more. The chain links TRBV15 to TRBJ1-2; D gene unclear. Germline values: CDR1 LNHNV, CDR2 YYDKDF (reference sequence). The length of the CDR3 is 14 residues. Trimming pared 0 bases from V and 4 bases from J, leaving 9 bases between. CDR3: CATSRDPPFYGYTF. In DNA, the CDR3 is TGTGCCACCAGCAGAGATCCCCCTTTCTATGGCTACACCTTC.

This sequence joins TRBV21-1 and TRBJ1-4; the D call in the table, TRBD1, was not verified against the DNA. TRBV21-1 has pseudogene status. The CDR3 length is 11 residues. This CDR3 is CASPRGEKLFF. CDR3 bases: TGTGCCAGCCCGAGGGGAGAAAAACTGTTTTTT.

This clonotype has at least ten counts. The J gene is TRBJ2-3, the V gene TRBV7-9; 9 bases align to TRBD2. CDR3 length: 16 residues. The trim removed 5 bases at V and 2 bases at J, leaving 8 bases unmatched. CDR1 is SEHNR and CDR2 is FQNEAQ in the germline V gene (reference sequence). The CDR3 bases are TGTGCCAGCAGCGGCCGACTAGCGGAGTTCACAGATACGCAGTATTTT. It is translated as CASSGRLAEFTDTQYF.

This clonotype appeared many times. The rearrangement uses TRBV27 and TRBJ2-7; 9 nucleotides agree with TRBD2. The ends lost 6 bases at V and 1 base at J; junction bases unmatched: 1. Germline V gives CDR1 MNHEY, CDR2 SMNVEV (reference sequence). The CDR3 totals 13 residues. The CDR3 nucleotides read TGTGCCAGCAGGCGGGGGGGGTCCTACGAGCAGTACTTC. Translation gives CASRRGGSYEQYF.

This clonotype turned up a few times. J is TRBJ2-5 and V is TRBV27, with D perhaps assigned TRBD1 or TRBD2 (5 bases each). V shed 8 bases and J shed 4 bases, with 11 bases lying between them. The germline gives CDR1 MNHEY, CDR2 SMNVEV (reference sequence). The CDR3 contains 12 residues. The CDR3 DNA sequence: TGTGCCAGCTACGGGACGGGAGAGACCCAGTACTTC. It codes for CASYGTGETQYF.

This clonotype was seen at least ten times. This chain joins TRBV5-5 and TRBJ1-2; tentative D call: TRBD1 (5 bases). The CDR3 spans 17 residues. Germline V gene data show CDR1 as SGHKS and CDR2 as YYEKEE (reference sequence). Trimming left V 0 bases short and J 6 bases short, with 21 bases between. The CDR3 spells CASSLEIRRYTGHGYTF. CDR3 bases: TGTGCCAGCAGCTTGGAGATACGGCGTTATACAGGACATGGCTACACCTTC.

This clonotype was observed at least ten times. This chain joins TRBV28 and TRBJ1-1, with 7 positions matching TRBD1. CDR1 MDHEN and CDR2 SYDVKM come from the germline V gene. The CDR3 spans 13 residues. The ends lost 7 bases at V and 5 bases at J; junction bases unmatched: 7. CDR3 DNA: TGTGCCAGCACCTTGACAGGGCGGACTGAAGCTTTCTTT. This codes for CASTLTGRTEAFF.